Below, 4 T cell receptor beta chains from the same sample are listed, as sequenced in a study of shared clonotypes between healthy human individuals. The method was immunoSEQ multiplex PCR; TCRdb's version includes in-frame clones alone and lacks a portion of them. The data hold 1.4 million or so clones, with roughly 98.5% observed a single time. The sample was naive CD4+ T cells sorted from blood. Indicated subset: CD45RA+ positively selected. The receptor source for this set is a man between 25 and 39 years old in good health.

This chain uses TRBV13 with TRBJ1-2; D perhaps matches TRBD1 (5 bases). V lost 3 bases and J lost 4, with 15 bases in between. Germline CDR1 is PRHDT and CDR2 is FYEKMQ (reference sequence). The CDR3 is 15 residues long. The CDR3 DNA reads TGTGCCAGCAGCTTCGCAGGGAGGTCGGGCTATGGCTACACCTTC. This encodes CASSFAGRSGYGYTF.

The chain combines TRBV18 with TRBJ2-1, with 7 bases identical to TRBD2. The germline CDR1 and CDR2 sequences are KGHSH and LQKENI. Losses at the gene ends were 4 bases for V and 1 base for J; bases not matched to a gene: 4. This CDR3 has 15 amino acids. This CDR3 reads CASSQLATSYNEQFF. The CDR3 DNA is TGTGCCAGCTCACAACTAGCGACTTCCTACAATGAGCAGTTCTTC. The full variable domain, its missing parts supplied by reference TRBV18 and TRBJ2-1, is NAGVMQNPRHLVRRRGQEARLRCSPMKGHSHVYWYRQLPEEGLKFMVYLQKENIIDESGMPKERFSAEFPKEGPSILRIQQVVRGDSAAYFCASSQLATSYNEQFFGPGTRLTVL.

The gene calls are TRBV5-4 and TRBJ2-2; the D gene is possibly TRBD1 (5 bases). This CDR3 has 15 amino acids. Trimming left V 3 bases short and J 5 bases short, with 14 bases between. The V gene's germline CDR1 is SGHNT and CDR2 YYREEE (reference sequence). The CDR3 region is CASSSQIGDTGELFF. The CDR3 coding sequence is TGTGCCAGCAGCTCCCAAATAGGGGATACCGGGGAGCTGTTTTTT.

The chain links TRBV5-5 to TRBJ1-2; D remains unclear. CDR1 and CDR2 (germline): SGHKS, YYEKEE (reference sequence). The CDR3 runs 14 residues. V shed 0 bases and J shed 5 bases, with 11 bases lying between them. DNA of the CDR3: TGTGCCAGCAGCTTGGGAGGCGGGTCTTATGGCTACACCTTC. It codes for CASSLGGGSYGYTF.